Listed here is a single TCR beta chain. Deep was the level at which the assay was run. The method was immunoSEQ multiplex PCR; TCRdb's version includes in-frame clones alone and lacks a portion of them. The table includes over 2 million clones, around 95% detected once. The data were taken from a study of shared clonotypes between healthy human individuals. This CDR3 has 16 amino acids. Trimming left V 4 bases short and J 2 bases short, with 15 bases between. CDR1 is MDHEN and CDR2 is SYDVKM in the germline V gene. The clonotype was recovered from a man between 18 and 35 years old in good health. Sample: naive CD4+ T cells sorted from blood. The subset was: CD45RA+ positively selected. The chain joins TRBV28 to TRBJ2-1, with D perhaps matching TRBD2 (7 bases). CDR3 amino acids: CASSSPGGLAYNEQFF. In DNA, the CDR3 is TGTGCCAGCAGTTCTCCCGGGGGGCTCGCCTACAATGAGCAGTTCTTC.